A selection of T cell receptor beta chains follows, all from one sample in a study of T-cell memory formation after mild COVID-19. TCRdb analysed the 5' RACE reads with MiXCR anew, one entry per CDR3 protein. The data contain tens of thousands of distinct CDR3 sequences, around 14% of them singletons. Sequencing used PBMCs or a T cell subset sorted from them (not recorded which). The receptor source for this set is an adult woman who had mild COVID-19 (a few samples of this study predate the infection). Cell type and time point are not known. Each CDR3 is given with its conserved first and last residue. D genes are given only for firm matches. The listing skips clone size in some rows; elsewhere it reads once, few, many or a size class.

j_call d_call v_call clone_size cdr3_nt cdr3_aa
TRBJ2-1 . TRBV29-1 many TGCAGCGTTGAAGATTCTGACAGGAGCTCCTACAATGAGCAGTTCTTC CSVEDSDRSSYNEQFF
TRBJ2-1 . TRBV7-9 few TGTGCCAGCAGTAACACCAATGAGCAGTTCTTC CASSNTNEQFF
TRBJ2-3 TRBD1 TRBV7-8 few TGTGCCAGCAGCTTGATAGGACAGGGCACAGATACGCAGTATTTT CASSLIGQGTDTQYF
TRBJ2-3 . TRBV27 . TGTGCCAGCAGACCCCGCACAGATACGCAGTATTTT CASRPRTDTQYF
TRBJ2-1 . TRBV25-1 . TGTGCCAGCAGTGAATTTGACAGACCCAACGATGAGCAGTTCTTC CASSEFDRPNDEQFF
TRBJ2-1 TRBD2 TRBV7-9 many TGTGCCAGCAGCTCTAGCGGGAGGGCCATTGAGCAGTTCTTC CASSSSGRAIEQFF
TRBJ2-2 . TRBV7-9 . TGTGCCAGCTCCGGGACCCTCGAGATGGGGGAGCTGTTTTTT CASSGTLEMGELFF
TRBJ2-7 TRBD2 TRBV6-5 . TGTGCCAGCAGTTTCGGGACTAGCGGGGAATCGGTCATCTACGAGCAGTACTTC CASSFGTSGESVIYEQYF
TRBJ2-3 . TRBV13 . TGTGCCAGCAGCCCTACCGGGGACAAAAACCCTAGCACAGATACGCAGTATTTT CASSPTGDKNPSTDTQYF
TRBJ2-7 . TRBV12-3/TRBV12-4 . TGTGCCAGCAGTTTATCAGCGGGCTTCTCCTACGAGCAGTACTTC CASSLSAGFSYEQYF
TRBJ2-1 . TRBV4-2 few TGTGCCAGCAGCCAAAGCTCCATACCGGGACCGTACAATGAGCAGTTCTTC CASSQSSIPGPYNEQFF
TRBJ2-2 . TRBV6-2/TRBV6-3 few TGTGCCAGCACCGAAAAGAGGGGGGAGCTGTTTTTT CASTEKRGELFF
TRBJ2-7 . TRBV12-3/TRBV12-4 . TGTGCCAGCAGTGTATGGACAGTGGGTTCCGGCGAGCAGTACTTC CASSVWTVGSGEQYF
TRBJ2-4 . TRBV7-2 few TGTGCCAGCAGCTCCCCGGGTGTGGCCAAAAACATTCAGTACTTC CASSSPGVAKNIQYF
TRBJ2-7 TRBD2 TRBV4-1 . TGCGCCAGCAGCCAAAGGTACGGGGGGGAAACCTACGAGCAGTACTTC CASSQRYGGETYEQYF
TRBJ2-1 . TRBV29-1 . TGCAGCGGCCTTAGGGGTTCCTACAATGAGCAGTTCTTC CSGLRGSYNEQFF
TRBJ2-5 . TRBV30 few TGTGCCTGGGGCTACTCTATCAGTGTCTACCAAGAGACCCAGTACTTC CAWGYSISVYQETQYF
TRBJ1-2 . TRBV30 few TGTGCCTGGAGTACGGAATGGTATGGCTACACCTTC CAWSTEWYGYTF
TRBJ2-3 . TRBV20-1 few TGCAGTGCTAGAGATACGCAGTATTTT CSARDTQYF
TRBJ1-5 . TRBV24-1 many TGTGCCACCAGTGACCGAGGACCTGCCAATCAGCCCCAGCATTTT CATSDRGPANQPQHF
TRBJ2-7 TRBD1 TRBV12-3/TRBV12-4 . TGTGCCAGCAGTTCCCCCGGGACAGGGGTCTACGAGCAGTACTTC CASSSPGTGVYEQYF
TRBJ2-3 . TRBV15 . TGTGCCACCAGCAGAGATTCGGGCTCCGGCACAGATACGCAGTATTTT CATSRDSGSGTDTQYF
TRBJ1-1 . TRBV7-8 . TGTGCCAGCAGGGCCCGGGGCCCCACCATGAACACTGAAGCTTTCTTT CASRARGPTMNTEAFF
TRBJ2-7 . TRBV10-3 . TGTGCCATCAGTGGGGGTGTTAAGGGCTACGAGCAGTACTTC CAISGGVKGYEQYF
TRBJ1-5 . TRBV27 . TGTGCCAGCGGGACGGGGAATCAGCCCCAGCATTTT CASGTGNQPQHF
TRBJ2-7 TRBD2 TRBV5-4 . TGTGCCAGCAGCTCAAGGGGGTTAGCGGGAGGTTCTTCCTACGAGCAGTACTTC CASSSRGLAGGSSYEQYF
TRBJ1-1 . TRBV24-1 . TGTGCCACCAGTGATCCTGACAAATTCGGCACTGAAGCTTTCTTT CATSDPDKFGTEAFF
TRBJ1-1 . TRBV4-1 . TGCGCCAGCAGCCAAGGAGGCGGGGGCACTGAAGCTTTCTTT CASSQGGGGTEAFF
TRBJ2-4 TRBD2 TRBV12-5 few TGTGCTAGTGGTTTATCAACTAGCGGGGGGCAAGTCCACCACAAAAACATTCAGTACTTC CASGLSTSGGQVHHKNIQYF
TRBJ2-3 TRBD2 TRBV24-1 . TGTGCCACCAGTGACCCTCTAGCGGGGGGGCCGGACAGCACAGATACGCAGTATTTT CATSDPLAGGPDSTDTQYF
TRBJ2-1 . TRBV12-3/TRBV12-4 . TGTGCCAGCAGGCCGACTAGAAACAATGAGCAGTTCTTC CASRPTRNNEQFF
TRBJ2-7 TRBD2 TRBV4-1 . TGCGCCAGCAGCCAAGAATGGTCTAGCGGTACCTACGAGCAGTACTTC CASSQEWSSGTYEQYF
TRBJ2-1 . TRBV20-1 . TGCAGTGCGGTTAGCGCTTACAATGAGCAGTTCTTC CSAVSAYNEQFF
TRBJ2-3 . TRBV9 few TGTGCCAGCACCATTGGGGGAAATGCAGATACGCAGTATTTT CASTIGGNADTQYF
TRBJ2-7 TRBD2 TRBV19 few TGTGCCAGTAGTACAATAGCGGGACCCAACTACGAGCAGTACTTC CASSTIAGPNYEQYF
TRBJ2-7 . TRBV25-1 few TGTGCCAGCAGTGAAGATTTAGGTGGCGGCTACGAGCAGTACTTC CASSEDLGGGYEQYF
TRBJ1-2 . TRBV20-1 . TGCAGTGCTTTCCCGGAGAGGAGGGTAAACTATGGCTACACCTTC CSAFPERRVNYGYTF
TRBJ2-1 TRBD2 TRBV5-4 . TGTGCCAGCAGCTTGGGACTAGCGGGAAAATCCTACAATGAGCAGTTCTTC CASSLGLAGKSYNEQFF
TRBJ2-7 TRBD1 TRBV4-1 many TGCGCCAGCAGCCAAGATATCGGGACAGCCTACGAGCAGTACTTC CASSQDIGTAYEQYF
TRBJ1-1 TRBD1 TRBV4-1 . TGCGCCAGCAGCCAAGAATCCCAGACAGGGACTTTCTTT CASSQESQTGTFF
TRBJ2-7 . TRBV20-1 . TGCAGTGCGCCGAGGGGACATACGGACCCGTACGAGCAGTACTTC CSAPRGHTDPYEQYF
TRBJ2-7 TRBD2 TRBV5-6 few TGTGCCAGCAGCTCCGGACTAGCGGTCTACGAGCAGTACTTC CASSSGLAVYEQYF
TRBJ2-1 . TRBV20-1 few TGCAGTGCTAGAGAGAAGGGGAGGCAGTTCTTC CSAREKGRQFF
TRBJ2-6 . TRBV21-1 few TGTGCCAGCCCCATAACTGGGGCCAACGTCCTGACTTTC CASPITGANVLTF
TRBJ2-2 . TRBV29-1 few TGCAGTGCTGGACGTATCGACGGGGAGCTGTTTTTT CSAGRIDGELFF
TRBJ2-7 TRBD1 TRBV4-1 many TGCGCCAGCAGCCCTGGGGGGGACAGGGCGTACGAGCAGTACTTC CASSPGGDRAYEQYF
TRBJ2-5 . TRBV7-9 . TGTGCCAGCACCGAATTCGGGGAGGAAGAGACCCAGTACTTC CASTEFGEEETQYF
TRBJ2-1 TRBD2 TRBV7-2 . TGTGCCAGCACCTTACTAGCGGGGACCTACAATGAGCAGTTCTTC CASTLLAGTYNEQFF
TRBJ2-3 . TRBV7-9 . TGTGCCAGCAGCTTAGCGCAGGGCACAGATACGCAGTATTTT CASSLAQGTDTQYF
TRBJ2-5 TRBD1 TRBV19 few TGTGCCAGTACCTCCGGGACAGGGTGGGGAGAGACCCAGTACTTC CASTSGTGWGETQYF
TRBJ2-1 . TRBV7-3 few TGTGCCAGCAGCTTGACCTCTGGGGACAATGAGCAGTTCTTC CASSLTSGDNEQFF